The next 30 T cell receptor beta chains were all read from a single sample in a study of shared clonotypes between healthy human individuals (TCRdb year 2020). Receptors were amplified or captured by the immunoSEQ multiplex PCR assay. This is the immuneACCESS table as TCRdb keeps it, with only in-frame sequences that have V and J called. A part of the clones is gone; compared with another copy, unresolved V genes explain less than half, and the rest is unexplained. This sample is represented by 450,000 to 600,000 clones; 79% of them were singletons. The ten largest clones capture 12% of the sample. Sequencing used PBMCs. These receptors were taken from a woman aged 35 to 49 in good health. Some clones in this sample may be carry-over from other donors' samples.

This chain's CDR3 is CASSRRAETQYF. The CDR3 DNA is TGTGCCAGCTCACGGCGGGCTGAGACCCAGTACTTC. The rearrangement uses TRBV18 and TRBJ2-5; D may be TRBD2 (5 bases). The CDR3 is 12 amino acids. Trimming stripped 4 bases from V and 5 bases from J, with 8 bases between. CDR1 and CDR2 from the germline V gene are KGHSH and LQKENI.

This chain connects TRBV7-9 to TRBJ2-7; possibly TRBD2 for D (6 bases). Trimming removed 5 bases at V and 3 bases at J, with 17 bases between. Germline CDR1 is SEHNR and CDR2 is FQNEAQ (reference sequence). The CDR3 runs 15 residues. CDR3: CASSQGWDLYYEQYF. DNA for the CDR3: TGTGCCAGCAGCCAAGGGTGGGACTTGTACTACGAGCAGTACTTC.

This clone was counted only a few times. The genes are TRBV5-4 and TRBJ2-1; D is undetermined. V lost 0 bases and J lost 5, with 12 bases in between. The CDR3 spans 15 residues. The germline CDR1 and CDR2 sequences are SGHNT and YYREEE (reference sequence). The DNA of the CDR3 is TGTGCCAGCAGCTTGGAGTCAGGCCGAAACAATGAGCAGTTCTTC. It codes for CASSLESGRNNEQFF. Filled out from reference TRBV5-4 and TRBJ2-1, the complete variable domain reads ETGVTQSPTHLIKTRGQQVTLRCSSQSGHNTVSWYQQALGQGPQFIFQYYREEENGRGNFPPRFSGLQFPNYSSELNVNALELDDSALYLCASSLESGRNNEQFFGPGTRLTVL.

This sequence joins TRBV28 and TRBJ2-7, with no clear D. This CDR3 has 13 residues. The germline gives CDR1 MDHEN, CDR2 SYDVKM. V was pared by 2 bases and J by 3 bases, with 8 bases between. In DNA form, the CDR3 reads TGTGCCAGCAGTTTACTGGCGCTCTACGAGCAGTACTTC. This codes for CASSLLALYEQYF. The full variable domain, its missing parts supplied by reference TRBV28 and TRBJ2-7, is DVKVTQSSRYLVKRTGEKVFLECVQDMDHENMFWYRQDPGLGLRLIYFSYDVKMKEKGDIPEGYSVSREKKERFSLILESASTNQTSMYLCASSLLALYEQYFGPGTRLTVT.

The genes are TRBV19 and TRBJ2-7, with 9 bases lining up with TRBD1. The CDR3 is 13 residues long. V dropped 6 bases and J dropped 9; count of bases not matched to a gene: 9. The germline V gene encodes CDR1 LNHDA and CDR2 SQIVND (reference sequence). The CDR3 loop is CASSPGQGLGQYF. The CDR3, as DNA: TGTGCCAGTAGCCCGGGACAGGGCCTTGGGCAGTACTTC.

The genes are TRBV5-6 and TRBJ1-4, with D tentatively TRBD1 (5 bases). This CDR3 spans 14 amino acids. CDR1 is SGHDT and CDR2 is YYEEEE in the germline V gene. V lost 0 bases to trimming and J lost 4 bases, with 7 bases between them. CDR3 in amino acids: CASSLAGGNEKLFF. The CDR3 coding sequence is TGTGCCAGCAGCTTGGCGGGGGGTAATGAAAAACTGTTTTTT.

The V gene is TRBV28, the J gene TRBJ2-3; 14 bases match TRBD2. The CDR3 has 17 residues. Looked up from germline, CDR1 is MDHEN and CDR2 is SYDVKM. The ends lost 6 bases at V and 6 bases at J; junction bases unmatched: 11. CDR3 residues: CASSLLGLAGGGDTQYF. CDR3 nucleotide sequence: TGTGCCAGCAGCCTCCTAGGACTAGCGGGAGGTGGCGATACGCAGTATTTT.

V usage is TRBV9 and J usage is TRBJ2-1, with TRBD2 identical over 10 bases. The J segment lost 5 bases and the V segment lost 2 bases, leaving 4 bases of the junction unmatched. This CDR3 comprises 15 residues. CDR1 SGDLS and CDR2 YYNGEE come from the germline V gene. The CDR3 protein is CASSVLAGVNNEQFF. CDR3 DNA: TGTGCCAGCAGCGTCCTAGCGGGAGTGAACAATGAGCAGTTCTTC.

The CDR3 coding sequence is TGTGCCGCCGAAGGAGGGCCGGGCACCGGGGAGCTGTTTTTT. Translation gives CAAEGGPGTGELFF. This rearrangement joins TRBV28 to TRBJ2-2, with D possibly TRBD2 on 6 matching bases. The CDR3 has 14 residues. The germline V and J ends were trimmed by 11 bases and 4 bases, with 17 bases remaining between them. Germline values: CDR1 MDHEN, CDR2 SYDVKM.

The chain combines TRBV11-3 with TRBJ2-1; no clear D. The germline V and J ends were trimmed by 0 bases and 8 bases, with 8 bases remaining between them. Germline assignment: CDR1 SGHNT and CDR2 YENEEA. The CDR3 extends over 13 amino acids. The CDR3 bases are TGTGCCAGCAGCTTAGACAGTATCGATGAGCAGTTCTTC. This encodes CASSLDSIDEQFF.

The CDR3 spells CASSFDRAEAFF. CDR3 sequence (DNA): TGTGCCAGCAGTTTCGACAGGGCCGAAGCTTTCTTT. This chain connects TRBV5-5 to TRBJ1-1; 7 nucleotides line up with TRBD1. From germline, CDR1 is SGHKS and CDR2 YYEKEE (reference sequence). V lost 5 bases and J lost 8; bases outside the gene matches: 6. This CDR3 contains 12 residues. Full variable domain (rest looked up from reference TRBV5-5 and TRBJ1-1): DAGVTQSPTHLIKTRGQQVTLRCSPISGHKSVSWYQQVLGQGPQFIFQYYEKEERGRGNFPDRFSARQFPNYSSELNVNALLLGDSALYLCASSFDRAEAFFGQGTRLTVV.

The V call is TRBV9, the J call TRBJ2-3, with 10 bases lining up with TRBD2. There are 16 residues in the CDR3. After removal of 2 bases from V and 1 base from J, the junction contained 4 bases not matched to a gene. The germline V gene has CDR1 SGDLS and CDR2 YYNGEE. The CDR3 DNA reads TGTGCCAGCAGCGTTAAAGGGACTAGCGGCACAGATACGCAGTATTTT. This translates into CASSVKGTSGTDTQYF.

This clone has more than one count but fewer than ten. The CDR3 spells CASRWTANSYEQYF. The DNA of the CDR3 is TGTGCCAGCAGATGGACAGCTAACTCCTACGAGCAGTACTTC. This rearrangement joins TRBV28 to TRBJ2-7; possible D gene TRBD1, 6 bases. V lost 6 bases, J lost 0 bases, and 12 bases lay in between. Germline CDR1 MDHEN, CDR2 SYDVKM. The CDR3 consists of 14 residues.

The CDR3 sequence is CASSLFWVGQPQHF. The CDR3 DNA reads TGTGCCAGCAGTTTATTCTGGGTGGGCCAGCCCCAGCATTTT. V usage is TRBV28 and J usage is TRBJ1-5, with D hard to call. The CDR3 is 14 residues long. V gave up 1 base and J gave up 7 bases, with 11 bases separating them. Germline CDR1 MDHEN, CDR2 SYDVKM. The full variable domain, its missing parts supplied by reference TRBV28 and TRBJ1-5, is DVKVTQSSRYLVKRTGEKVFLECVQDMDHENMFWYRQDPGLGLRLIYFSYDVKMKEKGDIPEGYSVSREKKERFSLILESASTNQTSMYLCASSLFWVGQPQHFGDGTRLSIL.

J is TRBJ2-2 and V is TRBV2, with a tentative D call TRBD1 (6 bases). CDR1 is SNHLY and CDR2 is FYNNEI in the germline V gene. The CDR3 contains 16 residues. Deletions cut 6 bases from V and 6 bases from J, with 20 bases between. Written as DNA, the CDR3 is TGTGCCAGCAGCAACAGGGCCCACGCATCCTCCGGGGAGCTGTTTTTT. Protein sequence: CASSNRAHASSGELFF.

As to this clone: One junction end does not reproduce the germline sequence, and a read error may be involved. V is TRBV7-7 and J is TRBJ2-1; D is tentatively TRBD1 or TRBD2 (7 bases each). The CDR3 is made up of 15 amino acids. Germline CDR1 and CDR2: SSHAT and FNYEAQ (reference sequence). Here the CDR3 DNA reads TGTGCTAGCAGCTTGGCCCCAGGGGGAGGGAATGAGCAGTTCTTC. It yields the protein CASSLAPGGGNEQFF.

The rearrangement uses TRBV30 and TRBJ2-5, with D possibly being TRBD2 (5 bases). Between the trimmed V and J ends, which lost 0 bases and 2 bases, there was a span of 7 bases. This CDR3 contains 13 residues. Germline CDR1 reads GTSNPN; CDR2 reads SVGIG (reference sequence). The CDR3 is CAWSVRGQETQYF. The DNA of the CDR3 is TGTGCCTGGAGTGTACGGGGTCAAGAGACCCAGTACTTC. The full variable domain, in which reference TRBV30 and TRBJ2-5 provide the parts outside the CDR3, is SQTIHQWPATLVQPVGSPLSLECTVEGTSNPNLYWYRQAAGRGLQLLFYSVGIGQISSEVPQNLSASRPQDRQFILSSKKLLLSDSGFYLCAWSVRGQETQYFGPGTRLLVL.

The chain links TRBV7-2 to TRBJ2-7, with 9 bases fitting TRBD2. This CDR3 is 16 amino acids long. Germline CDR1 and CDR2: SGHTA and FQGNSA. V lost 3 bases to trimming and J lost 2 bases; unmatched junction nucleotides: 8. CDR3 nucleotide sequence: TGTGCCAGCAGCTTGATCAGCGGGAGGAGTGCCTACGAGCAGTACTTC. It codes for CASSLISGRSAYEQYF.

This clone was detected once. The chain links TRBV5-1 to TRBJ2-2; weak D call: TRBD2 (5 bases). The CDR3 has 14 residues. V shed 2 bases and J shed 6 bases, with 11 bases lying between them. Per germline, CDR1 SGHRS and CDR2 YFSETQ. As DNA, the CDR3 is TGCGCCAGCAGCTTCGGAGCGGAAGCCGGGGAGCTGTTTTTT. It is translated as CASSFGAEAGELFF.

The CDR3 is CASSLDINQPQHF. The CDR3 DNA sequence: TGTGCCAGCAGCTTAGACATTAATCAGCCCCAGCATTTT. V usage is TRBV7-8 and J usage is TRBJ1-5; D is unclear. CDR3 length equals 13 residues. Germline assignment: CDR1 SGHVS and CDR2 FQNEAQ. The V end was cut by 1 base, the J end by 4 bases, with 5 bases between. Using reference TRBV7-8 and TRBJ1-5 for the parts outside the CDR3, the full variable domain is GAGVSQSPRYKVAKRGQDVALRCDPISGHVSLFWYQQALGQGPEFLTYFQNEAQLDKSGLPSDRFFAERPEGSVSTLKIQRTQQEDSAVYLCASSLDINQPQHFGDGTRLSIL.

The chain combines TRBV9 with TRBJ1-5; no definite D call. Trimming removed 2 bases at V and 0 bases at J, with 9 bases between. Germline CDR1 is SGDLS and CDR2 is YYNGEE. This CDR3 contains 15 residues. The DNA of the CDR3 is TGTGCCAGCAGCGTGGGTATCAATAGCAATCAGCCCCAGCATTTT. Protein sequence: CASSVGINSNQPQHF. The full variable domain, rest sourced from reference TRBV9 and TRBJ1-5, is DSGVTQTPKHLITATGQRVTLRCSPRSGDLSVYWYQQSLDQGLQFLIQYYNGEERAKGNILERFSAQQFPDLHSELNLSSLELGDSALYFCASSVGINSNQPQHFGDGTRLSIL.

The chain couples TRBV7-9 to TRBJ1-4, with 9 positions matching TRBD1. After removal of 3 bases from V and 3 bases from J, the junction contained 5 bases not matched to a gene. Germline CDR1 is SEHNR and CDR2 is FQNEAQ (reference sequence). The CDR3 totals 16 residues. The chain's CDR3 is CASSFIQGAANEKLFF. The CDR3 nucleotides read TGTGCCAGCAGCTTTATACAGGGGGCGGCTAATGAAAAACTGTTTTTT.

The J gene is TRBJ1-2, the V gene TRBV10-3; possible D gene TRBD1, 6 bases. The CDR3 is made up of 12 amino acids. Per germline, CDR1 ENHRY and CDR2 SYGVKD. V shed 6 bases and J shed 5 bases, with 10 bases lying between them. As DNA, the CDR3 is TGTGCCATCAGCGGACAGACTTATGGCTACACCTTC. Translating it yields CAISGQTYGYTF.

The V gene is TRBV7-6, the J gene TRBJ2-5, with D possibly being TRBD1 or TRBD2 (5 bases each). V lost 0 bases and J lost 6, with 14 bases in between. CDR3 size: 15 residues. CDR1 is SGHVS, CDR2 FNYEAQ, per germline. The CDR3 DNA follows: TGTGCCAGCAGCTTAGCGCGGGCAGGGCTACAGACCCAGTACTTC. Protein sequence: CASSLARAGLQTQYF.

CDR3 region: CASSLGLGNEQFF. The CDR3 DNA reads as TGTGCCAGCAGTCTCGGACTGGGGAATGAGCAGTTCTTC. The chain employs TRBV9 and TRBJ2-1, with a possible D match to TRBD2 (5 bases). Trimming stripped 5 bases from V and 7 bases from J, with 13 bases between. The CDR3 runs 13 residues. Per germline, CDR1 SGDLS and CDR2 YYNGEE.

The V call is TRBV5-1, the J call TRBJ2-7; 11 bases match TRBD1. V lost 0 bases to trimming and J lost 5 bases; unmatched junction nucleotides: 4. Germline CDR1 reads SGHRS; CDR2 reads YFSETQ. The CDR3 runs to 15 residues. The CDR3 DNA is TGCGCCAGCAGCTTGGAGGGACAGGGGGTCAACGAGCAGTACTTC. It translates to CASSLEGQGVNEQYF.

This clone was seen only a few times. This chain connects TRBV28 to TRBJ2-1; D is perhaps TRBD2 (5 bases). The length of the CDR3 is 17 residues. From germline, CDR1 is MDHEN and CDR2 SYDVKM. V gave up 3 bases and J gave up 7 bases, with 22 bases separating them. Here the CDR3 reads CASSFAWVVRGQNEQFF. DNA for the CDR3: TGTGCCAGCAGTTTTGCTTGGGTCGTCAGAGGGCAGAATGAGCAGTTCTTC.

J is TRBJ2-3 and V is TRBV11-2, with a tentative D call TRBD1 (6 bases). Trimming cost V 4 bases and J 3 bases, with 11 bases left between them. This CDR3 region has 14 residues. CDR1 and CDR2 (germline): SGHAT, FQNNGV. CDR3 nucleotides: TGTGCCAGCAGCTCCATCAGGGGAACAGATACGCAGTATTTT. Amino acids: CASSSIRGTDTQYF. Full variable domain (rest looked up from reference TRBV11-2 and TRBJ2-3): EAGVAQSPRYKIIEKRQSVAFWCNPISGHATLYWYQQILGQGPKLLIQFQNNGVVDDSQLPKDRFSAERLKGVDSTLKIQPAKLEDSAVYLCASSSIRGTDTQYFGPGTRLTVL.

The rearrangement links TRBV20-1 to TRBJ2-1; TRBD1 might be the D (5 bases). The germline gives CDR1 DFQATT, CDR2 SNEGSKA (reference sequence). Trimming took off 5 bases at V and 8 bases at J, with 7 bases between the two ends. This CDR3 region has 10 residues. CDR3 nucleotide sequence: TGCAGTGCTGGACAAGATGAGCAGTTCTTC. As protein: CSAGQDEQFF.

This clone turned up a few times. This chain links TRBV10-1 with TRBJ2-1, with D possibly being TRBD1 or TRBD2 (5 bases each). The CDR3 totals 13 residues. Per germline, CDR1 WNHNN and CDR2 SYGVQD (reference sequence). Trimming took off 6 bases at V and 9 bases at J, with 15 bases between the two ends. CDR3 sequence: CASSSQRDGEQFF. The CDR3 bases are TGCGCCAGCAGCTCACAGAGGGACGGTGAGCAGTTCTTC.